Listed below are T cell receptor beta chains from one sample, sequenced in a study of OX40 agonist ivuxolimab in advanced cancers. Data came from immunoSEQ multiplex PCR; TCRdb stores just in-frame clones and leaves some out. The repertoire includes 84,000 or so clones, nearly 90% of them detected once, and roughly 0.3% sits in the top ten. The sequencing here drew on CD4+ or CD8+ T cells sorted from blood, taken in a trial of the OX40 agonist ivuxolimab. The receptors shown here come from an adult with an advanced solid tumor such as melanoma, head and neck, liver or kidney cancer. Each CDR3 is given with its conserved first and last residue. A D gene is named only where the DNA matches it firmly. Only some rows state a clone size, as once, few, many or a class for expanded clones.

abundance	d_gene	j_gene	v_gene	CDR3aa	CDR3nt
few	-	TRBJ1-6	TRBV10-2	CASSGQFALHF	TGCGCCAGCAGCGGTCAGTTCGCTCTCCACTTT
-	-	TRBJ1-2	TRBV5-6	CASSLAAGPDYGYTF	TGTGCCAGCAGCTTGGCTGCGGGGCCAGACTATGGCTACACCTTC
-	-	TRBJ1-1	TRBV19	CASTRQLRTWGAFF	TGTGCCAGTACCCGCCAGCTTAGGACTTGGGGGGCTTTCTTT
-	-	TRBJ1-3	TRBV11-2	CASSFAHQISGNTIYF	TGTGCCAGCAGCTTCGCTCACCAGATCTCGGGAAACACCATATATTTT
-	-	TRBJ2-5	TRBV30	CAWSGDLRQETQYF	TGTGCCTGGAGTGGGGACCTACGCCAAGAGACCCAGTACTTC
-	TRBD1	TRBJ1-2	TRBV9	CASSLQGEYYGYTF	TGTGCCAGCTCCCTTCAGGGGGAATACTATGGCTACACCTTC
-	-	TRBJ2-7	TRBV10-1	CASSAQNNYEQYF	TGCGCCAGCAGTGCCCAGAATAACTACGAGCAGTACTTC
-	-	TRBJ1-1	TRBV28	CAWKTRTNTEAFF	TGTGCCTGGAAGACCAGAACGAACACTGAAGCTTTCTTT
-	TRBD1	TRBJ1-1	TRBV9	CASSVEGQGFGTEAFF	TGTGCCAGCAGCGTAGAGGGACAGGGGTTTGGAACTGAAGCTTTCTTT
-	TRBD2	TRBJ2-1	TRBV6-4	CASSLEIGGGKDEQFF	TGTGCCAGCAGCCTTGAAATTGGCGGGGGGAAGGATGAGCAGTTCTTC
-	-	TRBJ2-3	TRBV30	CAWSATLQVATQYF	TGTGCCTGGAGCGCGACCCTACAAGTAGCTACGCAGTATTTT
-	-	TRBJ1-2	TRBV7-2	CASSSHLALNYGYTF	TGTGCCAGCAGCTCTCATCTAGCCCTGAACTATGGCTACACCTTC
-	-	TRBJ2-2	TRBV14	CASKPFQGPGELFF	TGTGCCAGCAAGCCATTTCAGGGCCCCGGGGAGCTGTTTTTT
-	-	TRBJ1-2	TRBV6-5	CASSPLYGYTF	TGTGCCAGCAGTCCCCTCTATGGCTACACCTTC
-	-	TRBJ2-7	TRBV9	CASSVAGTLSSYEQCF	TGTGCCAGCAGCGTAGCCGGGACATTGAGCTCCTACGAGCAGTGCTTC
-	-	TRBJ1-3	TRBV5-4	CASSLTGSGNTIYF	TGTGCCAGCAGCTTGACAGGCTCTGGAAACACCATATATTTT
-	-	TRBJ2-7	TRBV6-5	CASSTGRYEQYF	TGTGCCAGCAGTACGGGCCGCTACGAGCAGTACTTC
few	-	TRBJ2-7	TRBV7-2	CASRAPTGEGSYEQYF	TGTGCCAGCAGAGCCCCTACAGGGGAGGGCTCTTACGAGCAGTACTTC
-	TRBD1	TRBJ1-4	TRBV27	CASRTGGAPTNEKLFF	TGTGCCAGCAGAACAGGGGGGGCGCCAACTAATGAAAAACTGTTTTTT
-	-	TRBJ1-1	TRBV6-5	CASTAPRDTEAFF	TGTGCCAGCACGGCACCCCGAGACACTGAAGCTTTCTTT
once	TRBD2	TRBJ2-2	TRBV5-1	CASTEDPSGANTGELFF	TGCGCCAGTACGGAGGATCCTAGCGGGGCGAACACCGGGGAGCTGTTTTTT
few	TRBD1	TRBJ1-1	TRBV30	CAWQGVNTEAFF	TGTGCCTGGCAGGGGGTGAACACTGAAGCTTTCTTT